The 16 T cell receptor beta chains given below trace back to one sample, sequenced in a study of cytomegalovirus exposure and HLA in healthy donors (dated by TCRdb to about 2017). The receptor library was made with the immunoSEQ multiplex PCR assay. A mixture of 60 forward primers for TCR Vbeta segments and 13 reverse primers for TCR Jbeta segments was used in the multiplex PCR. Not all clones reach the TCRdb copy of this immuneACCESS table, which keeps in-frame sequences only. Checked studies attribute under half of the gap to unresolved V genes and leave the rest unexplained. Here the sample has 95,000 to 120,000 clones; roughly 71% occur a single time. Roughly 8.3% of the sample lies in the top ten. Sequencing was done on a sample of PBMCs. The receptors here all came from a man aged 18 to 29 in good health and CMV-seropositive.

The table lists this clone with a few counts. CDR3 bases: TGCGCCAGCAGCTTGGTGAGGGGGCTGACCACAGATACGCAGTATTTT. Its translation is CASSLVRGLTTDTQYF. The gene calls are TRBV5-1 and TRBJ2-3, with 7 bases lining up with TRBD1. V was pared by 0 bases and J by 2 bases, with 6 bases of the junction left unmatched. This CDR3 has 16 amino acids. CDR1 SGHRS and CDR2 YFSETQ come from the germline V gene. The full variable domain, its missing parts supplied by reference TRBV5-1 and TRBJ2-3, is KAGVTQTPRYLIKTRGQQVTLSCSPISGHRSVSWYQQTPGQGLQFLFEYFSETQRNKGNFPGRFSGRQFSNSRSEMNVSTLELGDSALYLCASSLVRGLTTDTQYFGPGTRLTVL.

This sequence joins TRBV7-7 and TRBJ2-2, with 8 bases matching TRBD2. After removal of 8 bases from V and 3 bases from J, the junction contained 5 bases not matched to a gene. The CDR3 covers 14 residues. Germline loops: CDR1 SSHAT, CDR2 FNYEAQ (reference sequence). CDR3 nucleotide sequence: TGTGCCAGCTCGGGGGGGGTTGACACCGGGGAGCTGTTTTTT. It specifies CASSGGVDTGELFF.

CDR3 region: CASSQEEGRTDTQYF. CDR3 bases: TGCGCCAGCAGCCAAGAGGAGGGGCGCACAGATACGCAGTATTTT. The V gene is TRBV4-1, the J gene TRBJ2-3; D is possibly TRBD2 (6 bases). This CDR3 is built from 15 residues. Trimming took off 0 bases at V and 1 base at J, with 8 bases between the two ends. Looked up from germline, CDR1 is MGHRA and CDR2 is YSYEKL.

The CDR3, as DNA: TGTGCCAGCCGACCGGGACAGGGGGACACAGATACGCAGTATTTT. Protein sequence: CASRPGQGDTDTQYF. The V gene is TRBV7-6, the J gene TRBJ2-3; 11 bases match TRBD1. CDR1 and CDR2 from the germline V gene are SGHVS and FNYEAQ. This CDR3 comprises 15 residues. The trim removed 8 bases at V and 2 bases at J, leaving 6 bases unmatched.

The chain is built from TRBV11-3 and TRBJ2-6, with 7 bases aligning to TRBD1. This CDR3 region has 16 residues. J lost 0 bases, V lost 6 bases, and 5 bases had no gene match. The germline V gene has CDR1 SGHNT and CDR2 YENEEA. CDR3 sequence reads: CASRSGGDSGANVLTF. DNA of the CDR3: TGTGCCAGCAGGTCAGGGGGAGACTCTGGGGCCAACGTCCTGACTTTC.

The chain joins TRBV29-1 to TRBJ2-1; D might be TRBD2 (6 bases). Trimming removed 6 bases at V and 6 bases at J, with 15 bases between. Germline lookup yields CDR1 SQVTM and CDR2 ANQGSEA. This CDR3 is built from 13 residues. The CDR3 spells CSVTWRGGNEQFF. CDR3 coding DNA: TGCAGCGTGACATGGAGGGGCGGCAATGAGCAGTTCTTC.

This clone has a handful of counts. The genes are TRBV4-2 and TRBJ2-7; 13 bases are shared with TRBD2. Looked up from germline, CDR1 is LGHNA and CDR2 is YNFKEQ. The trim removed 2 bases at V and 4 bases at J, leaving 5 bases unmatched. The CDR3 spans 16 residues. CDR3: CASSQTSGGAFYEQYF. The DNA for the CDR3 is TGTGCCAGCAGCCAAACTAGCGGGGGGGCTTTTTACGAGCAGTACTTC.

The J gene is TRBJ2-3, the V gene TRBV7-9, with 7 positions matching TRBD1. Germline lookup yields CDR1 SEHNR and CDR2 FQNEAQ (reference sequence). The CDR3 totals 15 residues. The V gene end was trimmed by 0 bases and the J gene end by 5 bases; junction bases not matched to a gene: 5. The CDR3 here is CASSLARGGRDTQYF. The CDR3 DNA reads as TGTGCCAGCAGCTTAGCACGAGGGGGCAGAGATACGCAGTATTTT.

This clone was counted a few times. This chain links TRBV9 with TRBJ2-5, with a possible D match to TRBD2 (7 bases). With 3 bases removed from V and 5 bases from J, the gap between germline ends came to 20 bases. This CDR3 has 16 residues. CDR1 is SGDLS and CDR2 is YYNGEE in the germline V gene. DNA for the CDR3: TGTGCCAGCAGCGGCGGAAGGGGGGGGCCCGGCGAGACCCAGTACTTC. As protein: CASSGGRGGPGETQYF.

This chain links TRBV6-5 with TRBJ2-7; the D gene is possibly TRBD2 (6 bases). Trimming removed 4 bases from V and 0 bases from J, with 13 bases in between. In germline, CDR1 is MNHEY, CDR2 SVGAGI. The CDR3 totals 15 residues. CDR3 sequence reads: CASSSAGGSSYEQYF. Written as DNA, the CDR3 is TGTGCCAGCAGTTCCGCCGGAGGGAGCTCCTACGAGCAGTACTTC.

The rearrangement joins TRBV10-1 to TRBJ2-7; TRBD1 aligns across 8 bases. The CDR3 sequence is 15 residues long. The V gene end was trimmed by 0 bases and the J gene end by 5 bases; junction bases not matched to a gene: 6. CDR1 and CDR2 (germline): WNHNN, SYGVQD (reference sequence). In DNA, the CDR3 is TGCGCCAGCAGTGAGTCTGGGACAGGTGGGAACGAGCAGTACTTC. It codes for CASSESGTGGNEQYF.

This chain connects TRBV7-9 to TRBJ2-1; perhaps TRBD1 as D (5 bases). CDR1 and CDR2 (germline): SEHNR, FQNEAQ (reference sequence). V dropped 2 bases and J dropped 3 bases, with 11 bases sitting between them. The CDR3 extends over 15 amino acids. CDR3 sequence: CASSLQGYSYNEQFF. The DNA for the CDR3 is TGTGCCAGCAGCTTACAGGGCTATAGCTACAATGAGCAGTTCTTC. Full variable domain (remainder filled in from reference TRBV7-9 and TRBJ2-1): DTGVSQNPRHKITKRGQNVTFRCDPISEHNRLYWYRQTLGQGPEFLTYFQNEAQLEKSRLLSDRFSAERPKGSFSTLEIQRTEQGDSAMYLCASSLQGYSYNEQFFGPGTRLTVL.

The chain joins TRBV7-9 to TRBJ1-2; D might be TRBD1 (5 bases). The germline V gene encodes CDR1 SEHNR and CDR2 FQNEAQ (reference sequence). V dropped 0 bases and J dropped 1 base, with 6 bases sitting between them. There are 14 residues in the CDR3. CDR3 protein: CASSLAGLNYGYTF. As DNA, the CDR3 is TGTGCCAGCAGCTTAGCGGGACTTAACTATGGCTACACCTTC.

This rearrangement joins TRBV5-1 to TRBJ2-5; TRBD1 is a possible D gene (6 bases). Germline CDR1 is SGHRS and CDR2 is YFSETQ. V was pared by 6 bases and J by 5 bases, with 26 bases between. This CDR3 contains 17 residues. CDR3 DNA: TGCGCCAGCAATAAACAGGCAGGGGCATTCTCCCAGGAGACCCAGTACTTC. This gives the protein CASNKQAGAFSQETQYF.

The chain is built from TRBV13 and TRBJ2-5, with 8 bases matching TRBD1. Germline trimming cut 5 bases from V and 5 bases from J; bases unmatched to any gene: 7. From germline, CDR1 is PRHDT and CDR2 FYEKMQ (reference sequence). CDR3 length equals 14 residues. CDR3 protein: CASSQDRVWETQYF. In DNA form, the CDR3 reads TGTGCCAGCAGCCAGGACAGGGTGTGGGAGACCCAGTACTTC.

The rearrangement joins TRBV6-5 to TRBJ2-1, with a possible D match to TRBD2 (6 bases). V was trimmed by 0 bases and J by 6 bases, leaving 9 bases between them. CDR1 and CDR2 (germline): MNHEY, SVGAGI. The CDR3 spans 14 residues. CDR3 protein: CASSYSAGRNEQFF. CDR3 bases: TGTGCCAGCAGTTACTCGGCGGGACGCAATGAGCAGTTCTTC.